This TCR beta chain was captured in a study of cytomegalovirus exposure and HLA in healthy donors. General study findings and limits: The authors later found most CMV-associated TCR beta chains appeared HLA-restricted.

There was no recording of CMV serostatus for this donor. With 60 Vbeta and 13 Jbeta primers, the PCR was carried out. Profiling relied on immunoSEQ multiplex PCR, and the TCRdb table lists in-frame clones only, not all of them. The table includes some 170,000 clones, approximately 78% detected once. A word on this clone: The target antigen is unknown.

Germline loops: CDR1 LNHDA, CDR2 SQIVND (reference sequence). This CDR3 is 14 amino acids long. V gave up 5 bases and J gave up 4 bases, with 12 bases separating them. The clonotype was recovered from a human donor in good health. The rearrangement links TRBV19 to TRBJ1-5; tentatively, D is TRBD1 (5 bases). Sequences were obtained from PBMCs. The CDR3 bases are TGTGCCAGTAGTCCACAGGTAAATAATCAGCCCCAGCATTTT. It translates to CASSPQVNNQPQHF.